A single sample is the source of the 4 T cell receptor beta chains below, sequenced in a study of T cell clones after liver transplantation. Profiled with immunoSEQ multiplex PCR; TCRdb holds only in-frame clones, not every one. The sample holds around 110,000 clones, 90% seen once. The input for sequencing was CD4+ T cells from blood, taken 12 months after liver transplant. These receptor sequences come from a human patient who received a liver transplant. The graft donor may have given rise to some T cells.

The rearrangement links TRBV15 to TRBJ1-1; a weak D match, TRBD1 (6 bases). CDR3 length: 13 amino acids. CDR1 and CDR2 (germline): LNHNV, YYDKDF (reference sequence). V gave up 5 bases and J gave up 1 base, with 8 bases separating them. The CDR3 reads CATSSGQNTEAFF. DNA for the CDR3: TGTGCCACCAGCTCGGGACAGAACACTGAAGCTTTCTTT.

The rearrangement links TRBV4-3 to TRBJ1-2, with 8 bases aligning to TRBD1. The V and J ends lost 1 base and 8 bases, in that order; junction bases with no gene match: 6. This CDR3 region has 14 residues. The germline V gene encodes CDR1 LGHNA and CDR2 YSLEER. The chain's CDR3 is CASSQVTGGGGYTF. CDR3 DNA: TGCGCCAGCAGCCAAGTTACAGGGGGTGGAGGCTACACCTTC.

The chain uses TRBV6-5 and TRBJ1-2; 8 positions match TRBD1. CDR3 length: 16 amino acids. With 4 bases clipped from V and 9 bases from J, the junction kept 16 bases outside the gene matches. Germline assignment: CDR1 MNHEY and CDR2 SVGAGI. CDR3 region: CASSSMDRARTGSYTF. The CDR3, as DNA: TGTGCCAGCAGTTCTATGGACAGGGCGAGGACAGGGAGCTACACCTTC.

This clone appeared a single time. The chain joins TRBV5-1 to TRBJ1-1, with D perhaps matching TRBD1 (6 bases). From germline, CDR1 is SGHRS and CDR2 YFSETQ. V lost 3 bases to trimming and J lost 2 bases, with 11 bases between them. This CDR3 has 14 amino acids. In nucleotides, the CDR3 is TGCGCCAGCAGCTCCAACAGGGAAAACACTGAAGCTTTCTTT. Its translation is CASSSNRENTEAFF.